Each of the 7 T cell receptor beta chains below was sequenced from the same sample in a study of identical twins. TCRdb re-called the 5' RACE reads through MiXCR, storing one row per CDR3 protein. The sample has about 240,000 distinct CDR3 sequences, over 9.5% seen once. The sample comprised memory T cells sorted from blood. Every receptor here comes from a man aged 45-65 years in good health.

This clonotype was observed many times. The chain carries TRBV5-1 and TRBJ1-1, with D unclear. The CDR3 is made up of 14 amino acids. CDR1 and CDR2 (germline): SGHRS, YFSETQ. V was clipped by 1 base and J by 0 bases, with 7 bases between them. The CDR3 sequence is CASSLIGMNTEAFF. In DNA, the CDR3 is TGCGCCAGCAGCTTGATAGGGATGAACACTGAAGCTTTCTTT. The full variable domain, its missing parts supplied by reference TRBV5-1 and TRBJ1-1, is KAGVTQTPRYLIKTRGQQVTLSCSPISGHRSVSWYQQTPGQGLQFLFEYFSETQRNKGNFPGRFSGRQFSNSRSEMNVSTLELGDSALYLCASSLIGMNTEAFFGQGTRLTVV.

This clonotype was seen many times. The chain links TRBV11-2 to TRBJ2-7; no clear D. The CDR3 loop spans 17 amino acids. The germline CDR1 and CDR2 sequences are SGHAT and FQNNGV. V dropped 5 bases and J dropped 5 bases, with 25 bases sitting between them. The CDR3 loop reads CASSHGFPDNTPDEQYF. The CDR3 DNA reads as TGTGCCAGCAGCCACGGATTCCCCGACAATACTCCGGACGAGCAGTACTTC.

At least ten counts were recorded for this clonotype. The V gene is TRBV2, the J gene TRBJ2-1, with 12 nucleotides matching TRBD2. CDR3 length: 17 residues. CDR1 and CDR2 from the germline V gene are SNHLY and FYNNEI. V shed 11 bases, J shed 0 bases, and the junction held 11 bases outside the gene matches. The CDR3 reads CAGCTSGGPGSYNEQFF. DNA of the CDR3: TGTGCCGGTTGCACTAGCGGGGGGCCGGGCTCCTACAATGAGCAGTTCTTC.

This sequence joins TRBV11-2 and TRBJ2-7; D possibly corresponds to TRBD1 (6 bases). The CDR3 extends over 16 amino acids. Trimming stripped 5 bases from V and 1 base from J, with 18 bases between. CDR1 and CDR2 (germline): SGHAT, FQNNGV. CDR3 DNA sequence: TGTGCCAGCAGCCCATTACAGGGAAGGAGGTCCTACGAGCAGTACTTC. This codes for CASSPLQGRRSYEQYF.

The chain combines TRBV2 with TRBJ2-7; D possibly corresponds to TRBD1 (5 bases). Trimming pared 7 bases from V and 1 base from J, leaving 11 bases between. The CDR3 is 13 amino acids. CDR1 is SNHLY, CDR2 FYNNEI, per germline. Here the CDR3 reads CASTPPGSYEQYF. CDR3 sequence (DNA): TGTGCCAGCACTCCTCCAGGGTCCTACGAGCAGTACTTC. The full variable domain, its missing parts supplied by reference TRBV2 and TRBJ2-7, is EPEVTQTPSHQVTQMGQEVILRCVPISNHLYFYWYRQILGQKVEFLVSFYNNEISEKSEIFDDQFSVERPDGSNFTLKIRSTKLEDSAMYFCASTPPGSYEQYFGPGTRLTVT.

The CDR3: CASSHGYNEQFF. In nucleotides, the CDR3 is TGTGCCAGCAGCCATGGTTACAATGAGCAGTTCTTC. The chain couples TRBV3-1 to TRBJ2-1, with D uncertain. V lost 3 bases and J lost 4, with 4 bases in between. This CDR3 comprises 12 residues. CDR1 and CDR2 (germline): LGHDT, YNNKEL (reference sequence).

This chain connects TRBV20-1 to TRBJ2-5; D possibly uses TRBD1 or TRBD2 (5 bases each). Germline values: CDR1 DFQATT, CDR2 SNEGSKA (reference sequence). The V end lost 6 bases, the J end lost 4 bases, and 15 bases lay between the germline ends. The CDR3 is 13 amino acids. The CDR3 sequence is CSAPVGVGETQYF. CDR3 in DNA: TGCAGTGCCCCGGTGGGGGTAGGAGAGACCCAGTACTTC.